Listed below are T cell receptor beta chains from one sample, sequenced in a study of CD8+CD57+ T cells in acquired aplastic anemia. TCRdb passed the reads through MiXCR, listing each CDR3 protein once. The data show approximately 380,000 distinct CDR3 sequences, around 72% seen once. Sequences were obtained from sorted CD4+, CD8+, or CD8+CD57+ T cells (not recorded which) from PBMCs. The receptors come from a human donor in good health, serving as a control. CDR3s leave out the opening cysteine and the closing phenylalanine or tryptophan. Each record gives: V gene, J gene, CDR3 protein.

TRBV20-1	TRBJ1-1	SARDGPNTEAF
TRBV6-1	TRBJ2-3	ASSSARGGKNEQY
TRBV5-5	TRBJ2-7	ASSLVAGVYEQY
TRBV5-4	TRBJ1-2	ASSESERGYGYT
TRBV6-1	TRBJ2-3	ASSDRRDTQY
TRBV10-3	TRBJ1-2	AISQDYTNYGYT
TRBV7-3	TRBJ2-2	ASSFVAGDTGELF
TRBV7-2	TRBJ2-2	ASSDTGGATGELF
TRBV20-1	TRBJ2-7	SAPIGAGGQY
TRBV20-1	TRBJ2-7	SAREGIGNRSYEQY
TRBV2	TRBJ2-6	ASSLQGTGAYVLT